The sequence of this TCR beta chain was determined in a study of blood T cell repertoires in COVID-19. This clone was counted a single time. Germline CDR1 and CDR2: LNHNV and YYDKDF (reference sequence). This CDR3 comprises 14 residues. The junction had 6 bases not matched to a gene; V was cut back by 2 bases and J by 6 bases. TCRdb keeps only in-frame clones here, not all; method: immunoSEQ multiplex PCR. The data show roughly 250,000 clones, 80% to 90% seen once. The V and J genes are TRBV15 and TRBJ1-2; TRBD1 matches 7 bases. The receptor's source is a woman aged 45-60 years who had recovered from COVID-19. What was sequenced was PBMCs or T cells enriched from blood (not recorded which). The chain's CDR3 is CATSRSDRADGYTF. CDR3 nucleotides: TGTGCCACCAGCAGATCCGACAGGGCGGATGGCTACACCTTC.